The 19 T cell receptor beta chains reported below all come from one sample, sequenced in a study of T cells in Graves' hyperthyroidism and ophthalmopathy. RNA transcripts gave rise to amplified TCR beta CDR3 regions. With the HTBI primer set, the TCR CDR3 went through a first round of RT-PCR. One entry per CDR3 protein results from TCRdb running MiXCR on the multiplex PCR reads. The table lists hundreds of thousands of distinct CDR3 sequences, 13% of them singletons. Sequences were obtained from blood. Receptor source: a woman between 18 and 29 years old with Graves' hyperthyroidism.

Ten or more counts support this clonotype. The chain combines TRBV3-1 with TRBJ2-7, with unresolved D. Germline-derived CDR1 and CDR2 are LGHDT and YNNKEL (reference sequence). This CDR3 is built from 13 residues. Trimming cost V 0 bases and J 7 bases, with 10 bases left between them. The CDR3 sequence is CASSQDLWNEQYF. CDR3 nucleotides: TGTGCCAGCAGCCAAGATCTTTGGAATGAGCAGTACTTC.

This clonotype has a count of ten or more. The chain has TRBV7-3 and TRBJ2-1; 12 bases match TRBD2. Germline CDR1 is SGHTA and CDR2 is FQGTGA. V was pared by 5 bases and J by 4 bases, with 3 bases of the junction left unmatched. This CDR3 is 15 amino acids long. The CDR3 protein is CASSQLAGGYNEQFF. CDR3 bases: TGTGCCAGCAGCCAGCTAGCGGGAGGGTACAATGAGCAGTTCTTC.

This clonotype has at least ten counts. The chain recombines TRBV5-1 with TRBJ2-1, with a tentative D call TRBD1 (6 bases). In germline, CDR1 is SGHRS, CDR2 YFSETQ. V lost 9 bases and J 2 bases, leaving 15 bases between the germline ends. The CDR3 loop spans 14 amino acids. CDR3 bases: TGCGCCACTGCAATACAGGGAGCCTACAATGAGCAGTTCTTC. It specifies CATAIQGAYNEQFF.

This chain uses TRBV6-2 or TRBV6-3 with TRBJ1-1, with 8 bases fitting TRBD1. The J segment lost 2 bases and the V segment lost 6 bases, leaving 2 bases of the junction unmatched. Per the germline V gene, CDR1 is MNHEY and CDR2 is SVGEGT. The CDR3 has 13 residues. CDR3 DNA sequence: TGTGCCAGCAGGGACAGGGATAACACTGAAGCTTTCTTT. Protein sequence: CASRDRDNTEAFF.

This clonotype has ten or more counts. The chain links TRBV28 to TRBJ2-7, with 10 bases matching TRBD2. The J segment lost 4 bases and the V segment lost 8 bases, leaving 11 bases of the junction unmatched. The CDR3 has 15 residues. Germline V lookup: CDR1 MDHEN, CDR2 SYDVKM. The CDR3 loop is CASAYESSGGYEQYF. CDR3 sequence (DNA): TGTGCCAGCGCATACGAATCTAGCGGGGGTTACGAGCAGTACTTC. Together with reference TRBV28 and TRBJ2-7, the CDR3 gives the full variable domain: DVKVTQSSRYLVKRTGEKVFLECVQDMDHENMFWYRQDPGLGLRLIYFSYDVKMKEKGDIPEGYSVSREKKERFSLILESASTNQTSMYLCASAYESSGGYEQYFGPGTRLTVT.

This clonotype was observed at least ten times. The rearrangement uses TRBV2 and TRBJ1-2; D unclear. The CDR3 has 15 residues. Germline lookup yields CDR1 SNHLY and CDR2 FYNNEI. V shed 1 base and J shed 2 bases, with 11 bases lying between them. CDR3 nucleotides: TGTGCCAGCAGTGAAGGGCGGATTACAAACTATGGCTACACCTTC. As protein: CASSEGRITNYGYTF.

Ten or more counts support this clonotype. The V and J genes are TRBV7-2 and TRBJ2-3, with D uncertain. This CDR3 is built from 15 residues. V dropped 5 bases and J dropped 3 bases, with 15 bases sitting between them. Germline V gene lookup returns CDR1 SGHTA and CDR2 FQGNSA. CDR3: CASSLQSKQTDTQYF. In DNA, the CDR3 is TGTGCCAGCAGCCTTCAGAGTAAGCAGACAGATACGCAGTATTTT.

In its sample, this clonotype was seen many times. This sequence joins TRBV18 and TRBJ1-2; TRBD1 might be the D (6 bases). In germline, CDR1 is KGHSH, CDR2 LQKENI. V dropped 3 bases and J dropped 7 bases, with 9 bases sitting between them. This CDR3 spans 12 amino acids. The CDR3 region is CASSPEQGGYTF. CDR3 DNA: TGTGCCAGCTCACCCGAACAGGGTGGCTACACCTTC. Full variable domain (missing parts from reference TRBV18 and TRBJ1-2): NAGVMQNPRHLVRRRGQEARLRCSPMKGHSHVYWYRQLPEEGLKFMVYLQKENIIDESGMPKERFSAEFPKEGPSILRIQQVVRGDSAAYFCASSPEQGGYTFGSGTRLTVV.

The table lists this clonotype with a few counts. This rearrangement joins TRBV20-1 to TRBJ2-5; no firm D call. The V end lost 3 bases, the J end lost 0 bases, and 14 bases lay between the germline ends. The CDR3 has 15 residues. The germline V gene has CDR1 DFQATT and CDR2 SNEGSKA (reference sequence). The CDR3 nucleotides read TGCAGTGCTAGTTTGGGCGCGGCGTACCAAGAGACCCAGTACTTC. It encodes CSASLGAAYQETQYF.

The rearrangement links TRBV4-2 to TRBJ2-7; no clear D gene. There are 16 residues in the CDR3. CDR1 is LGHNA, CDR2 YNFKEQ, per germline. With 5 bases removed from V and 0 bases from J, the gap between germline ends came to 17 bases. The CDR3 sequence: CASSGELRDASYEQYF. CDR3 DNA: TGTGCCAGCAGCGGAGAGTTACGAGACGCCTCCTACGAGCAGTACTTC.

Ten or more counts support this clonotype. The J gene is TRBJ2-6, the V gene TRBV7-3, with D unresolved. Trimming removed 6 bases from V and 5 bases from J, with 11 bases in between. Germline V gene sequence: CDR1 SGHTA, CDR2 FQGTGA. CDR3 length equals 14 residues. In DNA form, the CDR3 reads TGTGCCAGCAGTCCCTCCCAAAGGGCCAACGTCCTGACTTTC. Protein: CASSPSQRANVLTF.

This clonotype was counted at least ten times. V is TRBV7-9 and J is TRBJ1-5; D may be TRBD1 (5 bases). The CDR3 loop spans 15 amino acids. V lost 1 base to trimming and J lost 5 bases, with 12 bases between them. Germline V CDR1 and CDR2: SEHNR, FQNEAQ (reference sequence). CDR3 sequence reads: CASSLGLDSDQPQHF. DNA for the CDR3: TGTGCCAGCAGCTTAGGTCTCGACAGCGATCAGCCCCAGCATTTT.

This clonotype was seen many times. The chain uses TRBV7-9 and TRBJ2-4; no clear D gene. The CDR3 is 15 amino acids. V was shortened by 4 bases and J by 2 bases, with 12 bases between the two germline ends. The germline CDR1 and CDR2 sequences are SEHNR and FQNEAQ (reference sequence). The CDR3 reads CASSSELVPKNIQYF. In DNA, the CDR3 is TGTGCCAGCAGCTCCGAGCTAGTACCCAAAAACATTCAGTACTTC.

The sample holds many counts of this clonotype. The chain is built from TRBV6-1 and TRBJ2-5; possibly TRBD1 for D (6 bases). The V end lost 5 bases, the J end lost 5 bases, and 15 bases lay between the germline ends. Germline CDR1 is MNHNS and CDR2 is SASEGT. The CDR3 is 14 amino acids. This CDR3 reads CASSLGQTWETQYF. CDR3 nucleotide sequence: TGTGCCAGCAGTCTCGGACAGACCTGGGAGACCCAGTACTTC.

This clonotype appeared many times. This chain connects TRBV11-2 to TRBJ2-3; 12 bases line up with TRBD1. Germline V gene lookup returns CDR1 SGHAT and CDR2 FQNNGV. The V and J ends lost 4 bases and 6 bases, in that order; junction bases with no gene match: 8. This CDR3 is 16 amino acids long. The CDR3 loop is CASSSLRDRGHDTQYF. CDR3 nucleotides: TGTGCCAGCAGCTCACTCCGGGACAGGGGGCACGATACGCAGTATTTT.

This clonotype was picked up a small number of times. At one of its ends the junction is not consistent with the germline gene, which may arise from a read error. This chain joins TRBV6-1 and TRBJ1-4; possibly TRBD1 for D (6 bases). This CDR3 has 15 residues. In germline, CDR1 is MNHNS, CDR2 SASEGT. The CDR3 here is CASSERTAGSEELFF. In DNA, the CDR3 is TGTGCCAGCAGTGAACGGACAGCGGGGTCTGAAGAACTGTTTTTT.

This chain links TRBV3-2 with TRBJ2-5; TRBD2 was called by the table and not checked on the DNA. TRBV3-2 is a pseudogene segment. The CDR3 contains 18 residues. CDR3 sequence: CASSGPGSSGGPGETQYF. In DNA form, the CDR3 reads TGTGCCAGCAGCGGCCCTGGTTCTAGCGGGGGCCCGGGGGAGACCCAGTACTTC.

This clonotype was counted many times. The limits of the CDR3 on the DNA are not certain, so only TCRdb's listed CDR3 is given. This chain joins TRBV28 and TRBJ1-1. From its first to its last residue, the CDR3 has 14 amino acids. The germline CDR1 and CDR2 sequences are MDHEN and SYDVKM. The CDR3 is CASYLGVGRGSWIF.

Ten or more counts support this clonotype. This rearrangement joins TRBV30 to TRBJ2-7, with D tentatively TRBD2 (5 bases). Trimming removed 1 base at V and 9 bases at J, with 22 bases between. The germline gives CDR1 GTSNPN, CDR2 SVGIG (reference sequence). The CDR3 has 15 amino acids. The CDR3, as DNA: TGTGCCTGGAGTGCCTCCATCCGTCCGAGGGCTGGGCAGTACTTC. It codes for CAWSASIRPRAGQYF.